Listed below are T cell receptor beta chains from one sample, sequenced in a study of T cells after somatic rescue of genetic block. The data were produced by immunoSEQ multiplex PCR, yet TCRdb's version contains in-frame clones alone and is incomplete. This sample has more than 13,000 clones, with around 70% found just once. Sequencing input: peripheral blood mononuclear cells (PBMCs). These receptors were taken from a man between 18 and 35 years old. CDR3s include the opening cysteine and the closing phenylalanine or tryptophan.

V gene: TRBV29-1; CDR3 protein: CSVRGDRGYEQYF
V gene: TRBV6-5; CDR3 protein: CASSYVGQFYEQYF
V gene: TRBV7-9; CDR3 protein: CASSFLRGAENTQYF
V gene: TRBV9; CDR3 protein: CASSTQSGLLSDTQYF
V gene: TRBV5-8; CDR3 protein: CASAVYHPQSRANVLTF
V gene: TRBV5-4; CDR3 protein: CASSPGAGGHQETQYF
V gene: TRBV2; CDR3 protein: CASASMGDTEAFF
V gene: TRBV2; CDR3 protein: CASKESYNSPLHF
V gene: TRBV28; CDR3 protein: CASSLDQVDTGELFF
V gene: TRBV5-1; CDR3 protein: CASSLGPGQYNEQFF
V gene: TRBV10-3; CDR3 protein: CAISESPYEQYF
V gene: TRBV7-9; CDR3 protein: CASSPGVGYTF
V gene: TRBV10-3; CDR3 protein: CATQGLGLGYTF
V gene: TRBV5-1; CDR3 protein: CASSLRTGLAGAEAKNIQYF
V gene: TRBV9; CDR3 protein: CASSVFQGAYQPQHF
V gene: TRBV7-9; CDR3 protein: CASRRTSGTYEQYF
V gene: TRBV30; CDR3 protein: CAWNFGGTGVLSGANVLTF
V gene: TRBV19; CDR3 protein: CASSIAGTGAYEQYF